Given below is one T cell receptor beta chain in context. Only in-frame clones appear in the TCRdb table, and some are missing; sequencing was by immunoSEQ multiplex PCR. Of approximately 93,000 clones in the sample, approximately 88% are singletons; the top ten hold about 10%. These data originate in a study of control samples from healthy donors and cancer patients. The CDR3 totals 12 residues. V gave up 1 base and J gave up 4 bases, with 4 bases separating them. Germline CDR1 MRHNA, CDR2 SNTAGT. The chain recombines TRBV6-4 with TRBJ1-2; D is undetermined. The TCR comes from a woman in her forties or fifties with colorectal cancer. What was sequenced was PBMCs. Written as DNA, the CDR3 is TGTGCCAGCAGTGACTATGGCTATGGCTACACCTTC. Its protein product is CASSDYGYGYTF.